Presented here are 19 T cell receptor beta chains from one specimen sequenced in a study of cytomegalovirus exposure and HLA in healthy donors. It was with 60 Vbeta and 13 Jbeta primers that the PCR ran. Using immunoSEQ multiplex PCR, the repertoire was profiled, and TCRdb retains in-frame clones only, with some absent. Of 100,000 to 150,000 clones in the sample, about 80% were seen once. The sample taken for sequencing was PBMCs. The receptors derive from a woman aged 50 to 65 in good health and CMV-seronegative.

This sequence joins TRBV30 and TRBJ1-2; D unclear. CDR1 GTSNPN and CDR2 SVGIG come from the germline V gene (reference sequence). Deletions cut 3 bases from V and 6 bases from J, with 17 bases between. The CDR3 covers 14 residues. Written as DNA, the CDR3 is TGTGCCTGGAGACCGACCCAGGTTCTGGATGGCTACACCTTC. It encodes CAWRPTQVLDGYTF.

This chain uses TRBV14 with TRBJ2-3; TRBD2 agrees at 9 bases. V lost 6 bases, J lost 5 bases, and 9 bases stayed unmatched. The CDR3 is made up of 15 amino acids. CDR1 and CDR2 (germline): SGHDN, FVKESK. The DNA for the CDR3 is TGTGCCAGCAGTCGCGGAGCGGGAGGTCTAGATACGCAGTATTTT. It encodes CASSRGAGGLDTQYF.

This sequence joins TRBV9 and TRBJ2-5, with 9 positions matching TRBD2. Trimming removed 1 base from V and 4 bases from J; junction bases left unmatched: 8. This CDR3 spans 16 amino acids. CDR1 is SGDLS and CDR2 is YYNGEE in the germline V gene. CDR3 residues: CASSVQASGVGETQYF. As DNA, the CDR3 is TGTGCCAGCAGCGTACAGGCTAGCGGGGTCGGAGAGACCCAGTACTTC.

The chain links TRBV28 to TRBJ2-1, with 9 nucleotides matching TRBD2. Germline V gene data show CDR1 as MDHEN and CDR2 as SYDVKM. This CDR3 contains 13 residues. With V trimmed by 5 bases and J by 10 bases, 6 bases remained unmatched. The chain's CDR3 is CASSDIAGVEQFF. The CDR3 DNA reads as TGTGCCAGCAGTGATATAGCGGGAGTCGAGCAGTTCTTC.

This clone was picked up a small number of times. The junction departs from the called germline gene at one end, perhaps through a read error. This chain joins TRBV7-9 and TRBJ1-1; D ambiguous. The CDR3 is made up of 15 amino acids. CDR1 is SEHNR, CDR2 FQNEAQ, per germline (reference sequence). The CDR3 bases are TGTTCCAGCAGCTTGATAGGCAGGCCGAACACTGAAGCTTTCTTT. Translating it yields CSSSLIGRPNTEAFF.

This clone has a handful of counts. The gene calls are TRBV7-2 and TRBJ2-7, with D perhaps matching TRBD1 (7 bases). CDR3 length equals 15 residues. With 5 bases removed from V and 3 bases from J, the gap between germline ends came to 17 bases. Germline lookup yields CDR1 SGHTA and CDR2 FQGNSA. This CDR3 reads CASSKSGGGYYEQYF. CDR3 bases: TGTGCCAGCAGCAAATCAGGGGGAGGATACTACGAGCAGTACTTC.

This clone appeared a few times. The J gene is TRBJ2-7, the V gene TRBV19; TRBD2 agrees at 10 bases. The germline gives CDR1 LNHDA, CDR2 SQIVND (reference sequence). V was pared by 5 bases and J by 3 bases, with 7 bases of the junction left unmatched. The CDR3 is made up of 15 amino acids. CDR3 in amino acids: CASSASSSGSYEQYF. Written as DNA, the CDR3 is TGTGCCAGTAGTGCTAGTTCTAGCGGGAGCTACGAGCAGTACTTC.

This clone showed up just a few times. The V and J genes are TRBV9 and TRBJ2-1, with 7 bases identical to TRBD1. The CDR3 runs to 13 residues. V lost 5 bases and J lost 8; bases outside the gene matches: 7. Looked up from germline, CDR1 is SGDLS and CDR2 is YYNGEE. CDR3 DNA: TGTGCCAGCAGGGGCCAGGGGGTCTATGAGCAGTTCTTC. Amino acid sequence: CASRGQGVYEQFF. Supplemented by reference TRBV9 and TRBJ2-1, the full variable domain reads DSGVTQTPKHLITATGQRVTLRCSPRSGDLSVYWYQQSLDQGLQFLIQYYNGEERAKGNILERFSAQQFPDLHSELNLSSLELGDSALYFCASRGQGVYEQFFGPGTRLTVL.

The rearrangement links TRBV28 to TRBJ2-7; 9 bases agree with TRBD1. Germline trimming cut 3 bases from V and 5 bases from J; bases unmatched to any gene: 5. CDR3 length: 14 residues. The germline V gene encodes CDR1 MDHEN and CDR2 SYDVKM. CDR3 DNA: TGTGCCAGCAGTTTTACGGGACAGGGCCACGAGCAGTACTTC. It yields the protein CASSFTGQGHEQYF.

This clone has a single count. The chain uses TRBV18 and TRBJ1-1; 8 bases are shared with TRBD1. CDR1 is KGHSH and CDR2 is LQKENI in the germline V gene. The junction had 8 bases not matched to a gene; V was cut back by 2 bases and J by 6 bases. The CDR3 has 15 residues. The CDR3, as DNA: TGTGCCAGCTCACCATTACCAGGGGGCATCGCTGAAGCTTTCTTT. Its protein is CASSPLPGGIAEAFF.

This clone showed up just a few times. The V gene is TRBV13, the J gene TRBJ2-3, with 8 nucleotides matching TRBD2. V lost 5 bases to trimming and J lost 1 base; unmatched junction nucleotides: 8. The CDR3 is 16 residues long. CDR1 and CDR2 (germline): PRHDT, FYEKMQ (reference sequence). CDR3 DNA: TGTGCCAGCAGCCTTATTAGTAGCGGGGGCACAGATACGCAGTATTTT. Translating it yields CASSLISSGGTDTQYF.

This clone has a handful of counts. The chain combines TRBV28 with TRBJ1-5; 9 nucleotides align to TRBD1. CDR1 and CDR2 (germline): MDHEN, SYDVKM. Trimming took 6 bases from V and 4 from J; bases not matched to a gene: 7. The CDR3 has 15 residues. This CDR3 is CASSDTTGGNQPQHF. CDR3 sequence (DNA): TGTGCCAGCAGCGATACGACAGGGGGGAATCAGCCCCAGCATTTT.

The J gene is TRBJ1-6, the V gene TRBV5-1, with D tentatively TRBD1 (5 bases). CDR3 length: 16 amino acids. Germline CDR1 is SGHRS and CDR2 is YFSETQ. V lost 1 base to trimming and J lost 13 bases, with 21 bases between them. The CDR3 DNA is TGCGCCAGCAGCTTGTTCGGGGGACGGGCGGGCTCGCCCCTCCACTTT. Translated, it gives CASSLFGGRAGSPLHF.

The rearrangement joins TRBV18 to TRBJ1-1; 9 nucleotides align to TRBD1. V was pared by 4 bases and J by 11 bases, with 14 bases of the junction left unmatched. CDR1 and CDR2 from the germline V gene are KGHSH and LQKENI. This CDR3 contains 15 residues. The DNA for the CDR3 is TGTGCCAGCTCACAGACAGGGGGGACCTCCGTCTGGGCTTTCTTT. Translated, it gives CASSQTGGTSVWAFF.

V is TRBV15 and J is TRBJ2-5, with 7 bases fitting TRBD1. The better agreement between TRBJ2-7 and the DNA end casts doubt on the J call. This CDR3 comprises 13 residues. Germline CDR1 LNHNV, CDR2 YYDKDF (reference sequence). The CDR3 DNA reads TGTGCCACCAGCAGCCGACAGGGCTACGAGCAGTACTTC. Its protein product is CATSSRQGYEQYF.

The rearrangement joins TRBV9 to TRBJ2-6; 7 bases fit TRBD2. This CDR3 has 18 residues. V gave up 4 bases and J gave up 2 bases; unmatched junction bases: 12. Germline V gene data show CDR1 as SGDLS and CDR2 as YYNGEE. CDR3 bases: TGTGCCAGCAGCCTCCCCCTAGCGGCTAGTGCTGGGGCCAACGTCCTGACTTTC. Its protein is CASSLPLAASAGANVLTF.

This clone turned up a few times. This chain uses TRBV4-1 with TRBJ2-5; TRBD2 matches 10 bases. The CDR3 covers 17 residues. CDR1 MGHRA and CDR2 YSYEKL come from the germline V gene. Losses at the gene ends were 4 bases for V and 4 bases for J; bases not matched to a gene: 12. The CDR3 sequence is CASSPSELAGVGETQYF. DNA for the CDR3: TGCGCCAGCAGCCCCAGCGAGCTAGCGGGGGTGGGAGAGACCCAGTACTTC.

The chain joins TRBV4-1 to TRBJ2-1; D is unclear. Looked up from germline, CDR1 is MGHRA and CDR2 is YSYEKL. This CDR3 is built from 14 residues. V dropped 1 base and J dropped 10 bases, with 14 bases sitting between them. The CDR3 sequence is CASSQVLLLEEQFF. The DNA for the CDR3 is TGCGCCAGCAGCCAAGTTCTTTTACTCGAGGAGCAGTTCTTC.

This clone was seen a few times. This rearrangement joins TRBV5-4 to TRBJ2-7; D is uncertain. Per the germline V gene, CDR1 is SGHNT and CDR2 is YYREEE (reference sequence). The CDR3 contains 14 residues. Trimming stripped 2 bases from V and 2 bases from J, with 11 bases between. DNA of the CDR3: TGTGCCAGCAGCTTAGGTTCAGACACCTACGAGCAGTACTTC. It yields the protein CASSLGSDTYEQYF.